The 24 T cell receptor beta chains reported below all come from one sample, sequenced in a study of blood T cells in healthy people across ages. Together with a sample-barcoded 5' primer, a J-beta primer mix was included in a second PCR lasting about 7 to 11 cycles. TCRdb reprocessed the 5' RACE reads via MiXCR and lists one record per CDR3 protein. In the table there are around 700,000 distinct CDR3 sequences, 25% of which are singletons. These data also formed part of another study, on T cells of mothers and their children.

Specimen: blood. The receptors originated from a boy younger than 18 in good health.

The DNA for the CDR3 is TGTGCCAGCAGCCAGCAAGCCGTAGCGACTTACAATGAGCAGTTCTTC. Its translation is CASSQQAVATYNEQFF. This chain links TRBV9 with TRBJ2-1, with a possible D match to TRBD2 (5 bases). V was shortened by 4 bases and J by 4 bases, with 18 bases between the two germline ends. In germline, CDR1 is SGDLS, CDR2 YYNGEE. The CDR3 consists of 16 residues.

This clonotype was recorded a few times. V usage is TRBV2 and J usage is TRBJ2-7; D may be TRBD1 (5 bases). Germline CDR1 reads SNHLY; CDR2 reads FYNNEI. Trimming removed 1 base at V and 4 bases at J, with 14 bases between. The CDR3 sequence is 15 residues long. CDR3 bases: TGTGCCAGCAGTGAAGGGCAGGGAAATGGATACGAGCAGTACTTC. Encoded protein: CASSEGQGNGYEQYF.

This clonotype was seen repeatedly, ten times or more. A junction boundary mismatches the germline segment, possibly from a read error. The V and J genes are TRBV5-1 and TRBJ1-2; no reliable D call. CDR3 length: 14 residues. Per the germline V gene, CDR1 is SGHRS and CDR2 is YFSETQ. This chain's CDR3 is CASSLGRTNYGYTF. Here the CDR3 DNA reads TGTGCCAGCAGCTTGGGAAGGACTAACTATGGCTACACCTTC.

The CDR3 nucleotides are TGTGCCAGCAGCAGCCCGATACCGATTTACACTGAAGCTTTCTTT. Translation gives CASSSPIPIYTEAFF. The gene calls are TRBV7-9 and TRBJ1-1; no clear D gene. The CDR3 has 15 amino acids. The V and J ends lost 5 bases and 3 bases respectively, with 16 bases between them. From germline, CDR1 is SEHNR and CDR2 FQNEAQ (reference sequence).

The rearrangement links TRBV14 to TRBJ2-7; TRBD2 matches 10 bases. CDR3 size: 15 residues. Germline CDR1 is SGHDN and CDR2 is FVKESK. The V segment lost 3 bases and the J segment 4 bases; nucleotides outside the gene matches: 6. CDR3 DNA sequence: TGTGCCAGCAGCCAGCGGGGACTAGCGTGGTACGAGCAGTACTTC. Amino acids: CASSQRGLAWYEQYF.

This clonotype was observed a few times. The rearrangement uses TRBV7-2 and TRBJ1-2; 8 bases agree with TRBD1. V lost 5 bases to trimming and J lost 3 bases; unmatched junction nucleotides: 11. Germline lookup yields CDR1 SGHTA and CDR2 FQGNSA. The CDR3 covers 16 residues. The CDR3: CASSLDSGQEDYGYTF. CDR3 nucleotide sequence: TGTGCCAGCAGCCTAGACTCGGGACAGGAAGACTATGGCTACACCTTC.

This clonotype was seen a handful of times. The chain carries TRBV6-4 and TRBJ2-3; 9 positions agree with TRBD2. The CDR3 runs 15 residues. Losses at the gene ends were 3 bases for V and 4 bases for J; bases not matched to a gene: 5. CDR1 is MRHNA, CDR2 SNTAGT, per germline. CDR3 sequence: CASSELAGQPDTQYF. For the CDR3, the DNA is TGTGCCAGCAGTGAGCTAGCGGGACAGCCAGATACGCAGTATTTT.

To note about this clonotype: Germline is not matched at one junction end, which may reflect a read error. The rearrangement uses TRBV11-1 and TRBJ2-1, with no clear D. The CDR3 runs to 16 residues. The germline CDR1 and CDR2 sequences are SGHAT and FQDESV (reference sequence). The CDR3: CASSLGYGGSYNEQSF. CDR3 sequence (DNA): TGTGCCAGCAGCTTAGGATATGGCGGCTCCTACAATGAGCAGTCCTTC.

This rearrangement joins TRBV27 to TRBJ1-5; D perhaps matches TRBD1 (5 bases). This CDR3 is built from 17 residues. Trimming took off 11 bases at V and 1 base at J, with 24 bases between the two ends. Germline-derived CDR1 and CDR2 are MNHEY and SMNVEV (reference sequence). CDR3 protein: CAYPVFCTGKSNQPQHF. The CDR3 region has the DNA TGTGCCTACCCAGTTTTTTGCACAGGAAAAAGCAATCAGCCCCAGCATTTT.

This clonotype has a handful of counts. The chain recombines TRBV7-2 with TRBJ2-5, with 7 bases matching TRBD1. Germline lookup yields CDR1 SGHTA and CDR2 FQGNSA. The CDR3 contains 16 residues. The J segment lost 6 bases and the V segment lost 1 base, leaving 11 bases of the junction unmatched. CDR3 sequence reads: CASSLGPRQGRQTQYF. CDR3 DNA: TGTGCCAGCAGCTTAGGTCCTCGACAGGGTCGGCAGACCCAGTACTTC.

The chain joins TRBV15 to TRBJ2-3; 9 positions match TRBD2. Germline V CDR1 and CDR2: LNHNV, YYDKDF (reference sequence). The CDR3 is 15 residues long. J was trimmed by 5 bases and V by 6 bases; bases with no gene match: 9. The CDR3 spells CATRGEAGGLDTQYF. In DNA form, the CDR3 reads TGTGCCACCAGAGGAGAGGCGGGGGGGCTAGATACGCAGTATTTT. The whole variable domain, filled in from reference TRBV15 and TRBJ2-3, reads DAMVIQNPRYQVTQFGKPVTLSCSQTLNHNVMYWYQQKSSQAPKLLFHYYDKDFNNEADTPDNFQSRRPNTSFCFLDIRSPGLGDTAMYLCATRGEAGGLDTQYFGPGTRLTVL.

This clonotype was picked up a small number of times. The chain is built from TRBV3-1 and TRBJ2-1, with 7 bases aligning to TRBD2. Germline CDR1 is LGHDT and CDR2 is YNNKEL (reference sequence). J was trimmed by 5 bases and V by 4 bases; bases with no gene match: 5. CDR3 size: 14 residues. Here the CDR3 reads CASSPGLNNNEQFF. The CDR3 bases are TGTGCCAGCAGCCCGGGACTAAATAACAATGAGCAGTTCTTC.

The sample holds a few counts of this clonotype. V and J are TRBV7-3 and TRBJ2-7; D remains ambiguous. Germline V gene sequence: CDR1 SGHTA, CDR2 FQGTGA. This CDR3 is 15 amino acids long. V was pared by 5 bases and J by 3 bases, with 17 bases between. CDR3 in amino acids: CASSPTPDGFYEQYF. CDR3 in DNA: TGTGCCAGCAGCCCCACGCCCGACGGATTCTACGAGCAGTACTTC. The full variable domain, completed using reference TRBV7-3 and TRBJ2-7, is GAGVSQTPSNKVTEKGKYVELRCDPISGHTALYWYRQSLGQGPEFLIYFQGTGAADDSGLPNDRFFAVRPEGSVSTLKIQRTERGDSAVYLCASSPTPDGFYEQYFGPGTRLTVT.

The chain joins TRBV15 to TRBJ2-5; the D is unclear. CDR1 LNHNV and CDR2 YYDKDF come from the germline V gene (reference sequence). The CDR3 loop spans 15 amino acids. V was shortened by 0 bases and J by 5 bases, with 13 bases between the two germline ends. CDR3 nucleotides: TGTGCCACCAGCAGAGAGCCGATCCGTACGGAGACCCAGTACTTC. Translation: CATSREPIRTETQYF.

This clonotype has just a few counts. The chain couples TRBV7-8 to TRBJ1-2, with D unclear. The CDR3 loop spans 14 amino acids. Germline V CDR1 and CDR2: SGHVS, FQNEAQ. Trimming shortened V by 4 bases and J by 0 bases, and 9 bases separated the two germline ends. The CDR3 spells CASSSEGSNYGYTF. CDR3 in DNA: TGTGCCAGCAGCTCTGAGGGTTCTAACTATGGCTACACCTTC.

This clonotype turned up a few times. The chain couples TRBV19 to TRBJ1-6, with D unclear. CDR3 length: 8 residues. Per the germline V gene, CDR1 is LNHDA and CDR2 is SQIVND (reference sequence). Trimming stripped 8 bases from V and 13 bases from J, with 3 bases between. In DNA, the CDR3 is TGTGCCAGTCGGCCCCTCCACTTT. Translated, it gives CASRPLHF.

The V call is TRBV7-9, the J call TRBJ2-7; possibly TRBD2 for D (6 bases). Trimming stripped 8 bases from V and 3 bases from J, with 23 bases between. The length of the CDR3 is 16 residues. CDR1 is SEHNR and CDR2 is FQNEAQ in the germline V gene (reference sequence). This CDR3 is CASQGAGGRLLYEQYF. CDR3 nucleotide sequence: TGTGCCAGCCAAGGGGCCGGGGGTCGACTCCTCTACGAGCAGTACTTC.

CDR3 sequence: CASSFEDFTGELFF. In DNA, the CDR3 is TGTGCCAGCAGTTTTGAGGACTTCACCGGGGAGCTGTTTTTT. V and J are TRBV12-3 or TRBV12-4 and TRBJ2-2; TRBD2 is a possible D gene (5 bases). V was clipped by 3 bases and J by 4 bases, with 9 bases between them. CDR3 length: 14 residues.

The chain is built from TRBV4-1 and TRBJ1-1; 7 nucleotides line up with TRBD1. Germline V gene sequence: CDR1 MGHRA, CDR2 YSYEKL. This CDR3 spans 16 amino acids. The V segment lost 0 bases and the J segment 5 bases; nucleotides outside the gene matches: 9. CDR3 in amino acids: CASSQDRGQGETEAFF. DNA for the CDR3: TGCGCCAGCAGCCAAGATAGGGGGCAGGGGGAAACTGAAGCTTTCTTT.

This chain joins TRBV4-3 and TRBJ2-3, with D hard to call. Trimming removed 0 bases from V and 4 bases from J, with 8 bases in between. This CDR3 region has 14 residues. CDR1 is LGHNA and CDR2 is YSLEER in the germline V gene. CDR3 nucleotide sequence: TGCGCCAGCAGCCAAGATCTAGAAGCAGATACGCAGTATTTT. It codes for CASSQDLEADTQYF.

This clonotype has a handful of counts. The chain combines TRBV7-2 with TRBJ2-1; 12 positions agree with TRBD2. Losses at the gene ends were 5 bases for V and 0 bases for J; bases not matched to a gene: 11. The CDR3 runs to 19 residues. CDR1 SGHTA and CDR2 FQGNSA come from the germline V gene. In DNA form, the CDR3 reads TGTGCCAGCAGCAAGGGGACTAGCGGGTGGGTTTACTCCTACAATGAGCAGTTCTTC. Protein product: CASSKGTSGWVYSYNEQFF. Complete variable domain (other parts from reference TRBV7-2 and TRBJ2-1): GAGVSQSPSNKVTEKGKDVELRCDPISGHTALYWYRQSLGQGLEFLIYFQGNSAPDKSGLPSDRFSAERTGGSVSTLTIQRTQQEDSAVYLCASSKGTSGWVYSYNEQFFGPGTRLTVL.

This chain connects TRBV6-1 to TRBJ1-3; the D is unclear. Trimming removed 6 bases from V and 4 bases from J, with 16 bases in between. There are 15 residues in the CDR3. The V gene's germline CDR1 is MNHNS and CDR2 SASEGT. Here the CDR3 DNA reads TGTGCCAGCAGGACTCCGGGAATGGGAGGAAACACCATATATTTT. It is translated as CASRTPGMGGNTIYF.

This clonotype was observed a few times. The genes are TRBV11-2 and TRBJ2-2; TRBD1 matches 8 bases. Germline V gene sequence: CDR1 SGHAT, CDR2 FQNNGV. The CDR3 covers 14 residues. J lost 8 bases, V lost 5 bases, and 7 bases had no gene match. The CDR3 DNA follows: TGTGCCAGCAGCGAGCAGGGGGCGGTAGGGGAGCTGTTTTTT. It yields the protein CASSEQGAVGELFF.

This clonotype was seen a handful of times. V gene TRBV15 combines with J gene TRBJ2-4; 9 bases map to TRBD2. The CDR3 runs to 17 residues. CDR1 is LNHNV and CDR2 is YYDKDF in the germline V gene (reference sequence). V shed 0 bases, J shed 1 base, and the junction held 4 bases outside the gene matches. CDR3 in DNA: TGTGCCACCAGCAGAGATAGGGCGGGAGGGGCCAAAAACATTCAGTACTTC. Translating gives CATSRDRAGGAKNIQYF.